This note documents a single T cell receptor beta chain sequence. The data originate from a study of post-analysis software for immune sequencing data. Tagging with unique molecular identifiers was a feature of the TCR beta cDNA libraries. TCRdb ran MiXCR on the PCR reads and lists one entry per CDR3 protein. The sample yields 600,000 to 750,000 distinct CDR3 sequences, more than 50% seen once. This receptor was taken from a girl aged 2-10 years with multiple sclerosis. Sequenced sample: blood.

CDR3 sequence (DNA): TGTGCCAGCAGCCAAGAAGGCGGGACGCTCTACGAGCAGTACTTC. The encoded protein is CASSQEGGTLYEQYF. V is TRBV4-2 and J is TRBJ2-7; possible D gene TRBD2, 6 bases. The CDR3 contains 15 residues. Germline V lookup: CDR1 LGHNA, CDR2 YNFKEQ. Trimming cost V 0 bases and J 3 bases, with 12 bases left between them.